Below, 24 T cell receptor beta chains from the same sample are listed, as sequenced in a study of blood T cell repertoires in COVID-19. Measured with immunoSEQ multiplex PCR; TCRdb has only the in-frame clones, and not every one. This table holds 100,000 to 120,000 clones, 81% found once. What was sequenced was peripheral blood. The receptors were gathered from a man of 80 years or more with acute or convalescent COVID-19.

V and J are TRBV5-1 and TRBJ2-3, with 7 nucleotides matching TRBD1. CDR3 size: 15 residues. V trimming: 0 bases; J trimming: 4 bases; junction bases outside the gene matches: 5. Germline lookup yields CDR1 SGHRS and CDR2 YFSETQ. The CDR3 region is CASSLVGQEADTQYF. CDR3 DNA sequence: TGCGCCAGCAGCTTGGTCGGACAGGAGGCAGATACGCAGTATTTT. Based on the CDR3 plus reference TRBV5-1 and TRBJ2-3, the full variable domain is KAGVTQTPRYLIKTRGQQVTLSCSPISGHRSVSWYQQTPGQGLQFLFEYFSETQRNKGNFPGRFSGRQFSNSRSEMNVSTLELGDSALYLCASSLVGQEADTQYFGPGTRLTVL.

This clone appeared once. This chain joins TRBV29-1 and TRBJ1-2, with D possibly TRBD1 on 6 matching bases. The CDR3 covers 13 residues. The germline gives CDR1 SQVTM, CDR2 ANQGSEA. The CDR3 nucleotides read TGCAGTTCCGAGGACAGCGGCAACTATGGCTACACCTTC. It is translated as CSSEDSGNYGYTF.

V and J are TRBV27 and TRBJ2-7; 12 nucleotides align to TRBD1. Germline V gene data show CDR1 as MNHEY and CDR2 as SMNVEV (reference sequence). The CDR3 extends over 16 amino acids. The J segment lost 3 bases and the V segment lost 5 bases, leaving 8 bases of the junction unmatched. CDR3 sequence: CASSPRDRGLFYEQYF. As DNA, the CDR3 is TGTGCCAGCAGTCCGAGGGACAGGGGGCTGTTCTACGAGCAGTACTTC.

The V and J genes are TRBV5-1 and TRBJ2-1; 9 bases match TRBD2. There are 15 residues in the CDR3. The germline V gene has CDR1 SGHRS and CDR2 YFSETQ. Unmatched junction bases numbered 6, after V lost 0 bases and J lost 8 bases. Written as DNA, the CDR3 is TGCGCCAGCAGCTTGGGGACTAGCGTTTGGGATGAGCAGTTCTTC. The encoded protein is CASSLGTSVWDEQFF. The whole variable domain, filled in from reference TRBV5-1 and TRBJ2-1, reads KAGVTQTPRYLIKTRGQQVTLSCSPISGHRSVSWYQQTPGQGLQFLFEYFSETQRNKGNFPGRFSGRQFSNSRSEMNVSTLELGDSALYLCASSLGTSVWDEQFFGPGTRLTVL.

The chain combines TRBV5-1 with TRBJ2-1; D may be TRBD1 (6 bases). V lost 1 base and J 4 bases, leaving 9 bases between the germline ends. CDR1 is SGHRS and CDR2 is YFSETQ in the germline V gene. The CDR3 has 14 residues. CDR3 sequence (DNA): TGCGCCAGCAGCTTGCAGGGGCTATACAATGAGCAGTTCTTC. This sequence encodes CASSLQGLYNEQFF.

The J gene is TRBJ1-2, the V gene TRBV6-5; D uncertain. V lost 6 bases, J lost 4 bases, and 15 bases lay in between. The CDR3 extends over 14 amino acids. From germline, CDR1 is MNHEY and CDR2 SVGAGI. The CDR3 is CASSPAGSVYGYTF. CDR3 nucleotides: TGTGCCAGCAGCCCGGCGGGGTCGGTCTATGGCTACACCTTC.

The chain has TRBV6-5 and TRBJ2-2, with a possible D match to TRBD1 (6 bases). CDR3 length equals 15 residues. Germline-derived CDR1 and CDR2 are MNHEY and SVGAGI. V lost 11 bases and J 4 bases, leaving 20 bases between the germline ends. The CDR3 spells CACRRDTSFTGELFF. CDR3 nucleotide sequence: TGTGCCTGCCGCCGGGACACAAGTTTCACCGGGGAGCTGTTTTTT.

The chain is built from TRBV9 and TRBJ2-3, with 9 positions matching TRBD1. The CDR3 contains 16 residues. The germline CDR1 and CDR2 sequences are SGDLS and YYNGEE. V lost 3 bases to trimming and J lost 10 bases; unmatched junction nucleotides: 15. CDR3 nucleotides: TGTGCCAGCAGCGCCAATGTGGGGACAGGGAGTCACGCGCAGTATTTT. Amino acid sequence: CASSANVGTGSHAQYF.

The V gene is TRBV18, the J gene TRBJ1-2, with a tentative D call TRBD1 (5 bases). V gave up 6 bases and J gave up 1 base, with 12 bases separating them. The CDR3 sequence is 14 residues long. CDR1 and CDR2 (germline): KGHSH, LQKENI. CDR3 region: CASSPSTDNYGYTF. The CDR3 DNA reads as TGTGCCAGCTCTCCCTCGACAGATAACTATGGCTACACCTTC.

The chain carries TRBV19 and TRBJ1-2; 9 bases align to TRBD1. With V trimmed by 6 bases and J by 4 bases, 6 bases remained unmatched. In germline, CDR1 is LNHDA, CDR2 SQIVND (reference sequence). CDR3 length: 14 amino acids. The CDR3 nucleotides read TGTGCCAGTAGAACAGGGGGCGCAGTCTATGGCTACACCTTC. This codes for CASRTGGAVYGYTF.

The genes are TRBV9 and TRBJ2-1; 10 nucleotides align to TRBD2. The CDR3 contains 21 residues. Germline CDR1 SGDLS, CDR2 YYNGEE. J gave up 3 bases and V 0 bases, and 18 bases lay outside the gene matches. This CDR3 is CASSVARRRVSSGRVYNEQFF. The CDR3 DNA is TGTGCCAGCAGCGTAGCTCGTAGGCGGGTATCGAGCGGGAGGGTCTACAATGAGCAGTTCTTC.

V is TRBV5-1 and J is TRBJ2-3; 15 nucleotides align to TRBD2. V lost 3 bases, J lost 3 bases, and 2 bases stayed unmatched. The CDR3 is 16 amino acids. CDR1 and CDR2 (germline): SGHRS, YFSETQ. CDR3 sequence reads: CASSSGLAGGTDTQYF. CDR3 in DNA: TGCGCCAGCAGCTCAGGACTAGCGGGAGGGACAGATACGCAGTATTTT.

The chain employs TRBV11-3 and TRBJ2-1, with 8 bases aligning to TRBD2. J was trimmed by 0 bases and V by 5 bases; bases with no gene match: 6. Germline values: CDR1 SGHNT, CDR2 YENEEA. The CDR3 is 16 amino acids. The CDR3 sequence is CASSTSGTSSYNEQFF. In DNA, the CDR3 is TGTGCCAGCAGCACGTCCGGGACTAGCTCCTACAATGAGCAGTTCTTC. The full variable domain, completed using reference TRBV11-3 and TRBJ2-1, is EAGVVQSPRYKIIEKKQPVAFWCNPISGHNTLYWYLQNLGQGPELLIRYENEEAVDDSQLPKDRFSAERLKGVDSTLKIQPAELGDSAVYLCASSTSGTSSYNEQFFGPGTRLTVL.

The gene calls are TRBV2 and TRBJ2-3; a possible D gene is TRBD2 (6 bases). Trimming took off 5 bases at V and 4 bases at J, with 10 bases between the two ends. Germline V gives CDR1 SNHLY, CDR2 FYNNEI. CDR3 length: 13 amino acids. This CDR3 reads CASSPGTSDTQYF. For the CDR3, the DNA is TGTGCCAGCAGTCCCGGGACTTCAGATACGCAGTATTTT. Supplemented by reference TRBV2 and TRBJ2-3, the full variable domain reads EPEVTQTPSHQVTQMGQEVILRCVPISNHLYFYWYRQILGQKVEFLVSFYNNEISEKSEIFDDQFSVERPDGSNFTLKIRSTKLEDSAMYFCASSPGTSDTQYFGPGTRLTVL.

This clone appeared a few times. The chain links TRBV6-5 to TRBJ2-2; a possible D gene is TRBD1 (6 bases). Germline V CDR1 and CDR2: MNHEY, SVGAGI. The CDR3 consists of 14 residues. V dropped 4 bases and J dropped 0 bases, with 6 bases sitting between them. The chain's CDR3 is CASSSGANTGELFF. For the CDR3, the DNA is TGTGCCAGCAGTTCAGGGGCGAACACCGGGGAGCTGTTTTTT.

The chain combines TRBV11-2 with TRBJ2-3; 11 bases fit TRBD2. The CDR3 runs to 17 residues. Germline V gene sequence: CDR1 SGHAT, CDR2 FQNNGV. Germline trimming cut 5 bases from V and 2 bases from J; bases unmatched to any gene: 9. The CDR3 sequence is CASSPRKTSGTTDTQYF. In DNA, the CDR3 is TGTGCCAGCAGCCCAAGGAAGACTAGCGGGACCACAGATACGCAGTATTTT.

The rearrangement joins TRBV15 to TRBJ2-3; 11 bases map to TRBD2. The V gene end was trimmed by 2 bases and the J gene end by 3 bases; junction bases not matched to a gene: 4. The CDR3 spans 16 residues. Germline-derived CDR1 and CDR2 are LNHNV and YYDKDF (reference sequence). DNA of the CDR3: TGTGCCACCAGCAGAAGGACTAGCGGGCGGACAGATACGCAGTATTTT. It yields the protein CATSRRTSGRTDTQYF.

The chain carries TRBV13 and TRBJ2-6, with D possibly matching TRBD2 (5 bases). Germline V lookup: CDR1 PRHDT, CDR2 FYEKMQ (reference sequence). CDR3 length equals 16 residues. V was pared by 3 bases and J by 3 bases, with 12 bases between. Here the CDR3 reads CASSLGGSGGANVLTF. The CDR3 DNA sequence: TGTGCCAGCAGCTTGGGTGGGAGCGGTGGGGCCAACGTCCTGACTTTC.

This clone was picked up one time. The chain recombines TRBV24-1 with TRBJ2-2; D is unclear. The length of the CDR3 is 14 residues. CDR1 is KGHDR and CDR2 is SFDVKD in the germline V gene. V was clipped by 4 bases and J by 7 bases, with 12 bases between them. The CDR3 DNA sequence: TGTGCCACCAGTGACCCGGGTGTCGGCGGGGAGCTGTTTTTT. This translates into CATSDPGVGGELFF.

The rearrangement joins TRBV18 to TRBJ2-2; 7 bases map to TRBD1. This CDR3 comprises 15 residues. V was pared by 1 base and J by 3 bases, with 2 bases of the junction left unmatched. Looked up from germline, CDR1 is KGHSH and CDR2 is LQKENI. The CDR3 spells CASSPRDSYTGELFF. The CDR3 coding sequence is TGTGCCAGCTCACCACGGGACAGTTACACCGGGGAGCTGTTTTTT.

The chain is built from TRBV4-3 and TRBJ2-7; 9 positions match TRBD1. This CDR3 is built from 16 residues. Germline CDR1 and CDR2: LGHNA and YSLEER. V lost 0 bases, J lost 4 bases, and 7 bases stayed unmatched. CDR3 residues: CASSQEGQGGWYEQYF. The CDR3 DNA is TGCGCCAGCAGCCAAGAGGGACAGGGAGGGTGGTACGAGCAGTACTTC.

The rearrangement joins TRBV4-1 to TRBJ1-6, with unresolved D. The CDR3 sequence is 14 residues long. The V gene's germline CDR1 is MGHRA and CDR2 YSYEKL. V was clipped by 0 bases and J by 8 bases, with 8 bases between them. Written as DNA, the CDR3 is TGCGCCAGCAGCCAAGATCGGGTGGATTCACCCCTCCACTTT. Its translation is CASSQDRVDSPLHF.

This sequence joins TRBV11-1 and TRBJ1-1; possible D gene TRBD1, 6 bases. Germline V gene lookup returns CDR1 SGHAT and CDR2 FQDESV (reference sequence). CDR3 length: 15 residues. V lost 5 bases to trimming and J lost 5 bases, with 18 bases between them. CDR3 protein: CASSPWTEEGTEAFF. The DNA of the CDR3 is TGTGCCAGCAGCCCGTGGACAGAAGAGGGGACTGAAGCTTTCTTT.

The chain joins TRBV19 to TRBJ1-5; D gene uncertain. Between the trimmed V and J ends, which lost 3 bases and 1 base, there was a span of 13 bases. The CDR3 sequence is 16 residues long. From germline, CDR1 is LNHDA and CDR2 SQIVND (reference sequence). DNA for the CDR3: TGTGCCAGTAGTATGTACGGGGAAGGAAGCAATCAGCCCCAGCATTTT. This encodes CASSMYGEGSNQPQHF.